This TCR beta chain was sequenced during a study of blood T cell repertoires in COVID-19. Study-wide context: Both acute and convalescent COVID-19 samples were obtained from the United States, Italy and Spain. Sources were T cells, B-cell-depleted T cells, or PBMCs; the material itself was cDNA or gDNA.

Under the authors' procedure: Reference gene primer amplification in the assay estimated nucleated cell counts. Some clones are missing from TCRdb's copy, which holds only in-frame ones; the method was immunoSEQ multiplex PCR. V, J and clone size derive from that table, while D and trimming were established from the DNA sequence. Of more than 95,000 clones in the sample, about 76% were seen once. Germline V gene data show CDR1 as SNHLY and CDR2 as FYNNEI. CDR3 length: 16 amino acids. Deletions cut 3 bases from V and 2 bases from J, with 15 bases between. This clonotype was sampled from a woman in her 70s with acute or convalescent COVID-19. The chain carries TRBV2 and TRBJ2-3, with a tentative D call TRBD2 (6 bases). The sequencing input was peripheral blood. As DNA, the CDR3 is TGTGCCAGCAGTGAGGGGATAGCGGCCTACACAGATACGCAGTATTTT. As protein: CASSEGIAAYTDTQYF. Combining the CDR3 with reference TRBV2 and TRBJ2-3 gives the whole variable domain EPEVTQTPSHQVTQMGQEVILRCVPISNHLYFYWYRQILGQKVEFLVSFYNNEISEKSEIFDDQFSVERPDGSNFTLKIRSTKLEDSAMYFCASSEGIAAYTDTQYFGPGTRLTVL.